The rows below give T cell receptor beta chains drawn from one sample of a study of blood T cells in healthy people across ages. TCRdb re-derived calls from the 5' RACE reads in MiXCR, one entry per CDR3 protein. The sample carries 650,000 or so distinct CDR3 sequences, about 50% recorded once. The sample was blood. The receptors here all came from an elderly woman in good health. Each CDR3 is given with its conserved first and last residue. D genes are given only for firm matches. Size is stated for part of the rows, as once, few or many counts, or as a class when the clone is expanded.

CASTLGLANEQYF,TGTGCCAGCACCCTCGGACTAGCGAACGAGCAGTACTTC,TRBJ2-7,many,TRBV6-6,TRBD2
CASSLGSSGGLETQYF,TGTGCCAGCAGCTTAGGTAGTAGCGGCGGCCTTGAGACGCAGTATTTT,TRBJ2-3,NA,TRBV7-9,NA
CASSNTEKLFF,TGTGCCAGCAGCAATACTGAAAAACTGTTTTTT,TRBJ1-4,many,TRBV28,NA
CASSVASGGPGTGELFF,TGTGCCAGCAGCGTAGCTAGCGGGGGGCCGGGCACCGGGGAGCTGTTTTTT,TRBJ2-2,few,TRBV9,TRBD2
CASTEGDNNQPQHF,TGTGCCAGTACTGAAGGTGATAACAATCAGCCCCAGCATTTT,TRBJ1-5,NA,TRBV19,NA
CASSLDAVSTISYERYF,TGTGCCAGCAGCTTAGATGCCGTTTCCACTATCTCCTACGAGCGGTACTTC,TRBJ2-7,NA,TRBV7-2,NA
CASRLTGGDSPLHF,TGCGCCAGTCGACTGACAGGGGGCGATTCACCCCTCCACTTT,TRBJ1-6,few,TRBV5-1,TRBD1
CSAPVRTGYTDTQYF,TGCAGTGCTCCTGTGAGGACAGGATACACAGATACGCAGTATTTT,TRBJ2-3,few,TRBV20-1,TRBD1
CAGSEGGGDTEAFF,TGTGCCGGCAGTGAAGGCGGTGGAGACACTGAAGCTTTCTTT,TRBJ1-1,few,TRBV2,NA
CASSAAGPGLNEQYF,TGTGCCAGCAGCGCCGCAGGGCCCGGGTTGAACGAGCAGTACTTC,TRBJ2-7,once,TRBV5-6,NA
CASSSAGLTDTQYF,TGTGCCAGCAGCTCAGCGGGCCTCACAGATACGCAGTATTTT,TRBJ2-3,NA,TRBV7-9,NA
CAITGILSYGYTF,TGTGCCATCACGGGGATCCTATCGTATGGCTACACCTTC,TRBJ1-2,once,TRBV10-3,NA
CASTLLGDEQYF,TGTGCCAGCACCCTTTTGGGGGACGAGCAGTACTTC,TRBJ2-7,many,TRBV25-1,NA
CSVLPGGVRNTEAFF,TGCAGCGTTCTACCCGGGGGCGTGAGGAACACTGAAGCTTTCTTT,TRBJ1-1,NA,TRBV29-1,NA
CASSHPSGGVGETQYF,TGTGCCAGCAGCCACCCTAGCGGGGGTGTTGGAGAGACCCAGTACTTC,TRBJ2-5,many,TRBV3-1,TRBD2
CASSYSRLAGETQYF,TGTGCCAGCAGTTACTCTCGATTAGCTGGTGAGACCCAGTACTTC,TRBJ2-5,many,TRBV6-6,NA
CASSQRGEGALGYTF,TGTGCCAGCAGCCAAAGAGGGGAGGGTGCGCTTGGCTACACCTTC,TRBJ1-2,NA,TRBV14,NA
CSVEDLGTVGEQYF,TGCAGCGTTGAAGATCTCGGGACAGTTGGCGAGCAGTACTTC,TRBJ2-7,many,TRBV29-1,TRBD1
CASSRDYRTDTQYF,TGTGCCAGCAGTCGGGACTACCGCACAGATACGCAGTATTTT,TRBJ2-3,few,TRBV12-3/TRBV12-4,TRBD2
CATSDGGGVRNEQFF,TGTGCCACCAGTGATGGGGGTGGGGTGAGGAATGAGCAGTTCTTC,TRBJ2-1,many,TRBV24-1,NA
CSARDLVDRLSQPQHF,TGCAGTGCTAGAGATCTTGTAGACAGGCTCAGTCAGCCCCAGCATTTT,TRBJ1-5,NA,TRBV20-1,NA
CAISTGPLGMNEQFF,TGTGCCATCAGCACAGGGCCCTTGGGTATGAATGAGCAGTTCTTC,TRBJ2-1,once,TRBV10-3,NA
CASSSFQGEETQYF,TGTGCCAGCAGTTCGTTCCAGGGCGAAGAGACCCAGTACTTC,TRBJ2-5,many,TRBV12-3/TRBV12-4,NA
CSATTPPRNEQFF,TGCAGTGCTACGACTCCTCCACGTAATGAGCAGTTCTTC,TRBJ2-1,many,TRBV20-1,NA
CASREQGVPNYGYTF,TGTGCCAGCAGGGAGCAGGGGGTCCCTAACTATGGCTACACCTTC,TRBJ1-2,NA,TRBV6-5,TRBD1
CASRPGITEGQYF,TGTGCCAGCAGGCCCGGGATCACGGAGGGGCAGTACTTC,TRBJ2-7,NA,TRBV28,NA
CSVSQGGPFSQYF,TGCAGCGTATCTCAGGGAGGCCCCTTTTCGCAGTATTTT,TRBJ2-3,many,TRBV29-1,NA
CASKGADRRWAFF,TGTGCCAGCAAGGGGGCGGACAGGAGATGGGCTTTCTTT,TRBJ1-1,few,TRBV27,TRBD1
CSVDETQYF,TGCAGCGTTGACGAGACCCAGTACTTC,TRBJ2-5,many,TRBV29-1,NA
CSTIRDRGGEQYF,TGCAGCACGATCCGGGACAGGGGAGGCGAGCAGTACTTC,TRBJ2-7,once,TRBV29-1,TRBD1
CASRYREDRGPVYGYTF,TGTGCCAGCAGATATCGGGAGGACAGGGGCCCGGTCTATGGCTACACCTTC,TRBJ1-2,once,TRBV21-1,NA
CASSKGSGRQETQYF,TGTGCCAGCAGCAAGGGTTCGGGGCGGCAAGAGACCCAGTACTTC,TRBJ2-5,NA,TRBV21-1,NA
CSASPTSGRAPLRYNEQYF,TGCAGTGCTAGCCCTACTAGCGGGAGGGCCCCCCTCCGTTACAATGAGCAGTACTTC,TRBJ2-7,NA,TRBV20-1,TRBD2
CASTRAGGSTEAFF,TGTGCCAGCACCCGCGCAGGGGGGAGCACTGAAGCTTTCTTT,TRBJ1-1,few,TRBV6-1,TRBD1
CASSHEGGAYEQYF,TGTGCCAGCAGTCACGAGGGGGGGGCCTACGAGCAGTACTTC,TRBJ2-7,NA,TRBV27,NA
CASSVGGIYNEQFF,TGTGCCAGCAGTGTAGGGGGGATCTACAATGAGCAGTTCTTC,TRBJ2-1,NA,TRBV12-3/TRBV12-4,NA
CASSQDTLSTWANVLTF,TGTGCCAGCAGCCAAGATACACTGTCAACTTGGGCCAACGTCCTGACTTTC,TRBJ2-6,NA,TRBV14,NA
CASSPGTGRTEAFF,TGTGCCAGCAGCCCCGGGACAGGGCGGACTGAAGCTTTCTTT,TRBJ1-1,many,TRBV6-6,TRBD1
CASSLGQTGYTF,TGTGCCAGCAGTCTCGGACAGACCGGCTACACCTTC,TRBJ1-2,NA,TRBV12-3/TRBV12-4,NA
CSASRTSAKETQYF,TGCAGTGCTTCAAGGACTAGCGCCAAAGAGACCCAGTACTTC,TRBJ2-5,many,TRBV20-1,TRBD2
CATSKAFLPYTF,TGTGCCACCTCTAAGGCCTTTCTTCCCTACACCTTC,TRBJ1-2,many,TRBV15,NA
CASSLGGLETQYF,TGTGCCAGCAGTTTGGGGGGGCTGGAGACCCAGTACTTC,TRBJ2-5,many,TRBV28,NA
CASSEALQGAGYDEQFF,TGTGCCAGCAGTGAAGCGCTACAGGGGGCGGGGTACGATGAGCAGTTCTTC,TRBJ2-1,few,TRBV2,TRBD1
CASGSSGANVLTF,TGTGCTAGTGGGAGCTCTGGGGCCAACGTCCTGACTTTC,TRBJ2-6,many,TRBV12-5,NA
CAISESKGGEYNEQFF,TGTGCCATCAGTGAGTCGAAAGGGGGCGAATACAATGAGCAGTTCTTC,TRBJ2-1,NA,TRBV10-3,TRBD1
CSARGLGGGEQFF,TGCAGTGCTAGAGGACTAGGGGGGGGTGAGCAGTTCTTC,TRBJ2-1,NA,TRBV20-1,NA
CASSTFNEEFLKLFF,TGTGCCAGCAGCACCTTTAATGAGGAGTTTTTGAAACTGTTTTTT,TRBJ1-4,NA,TRBV7-9,NA
CSAPLTGAKETQYF,TGCAGTGCTCCTCTCACTGGGGCGAAAGAGACCCAGTACTTC,TRBJ2-5,once,TRBV20-1,NA
CASSLLESGGSYEQYF,TGTGCCAGCAGCTTGCTCGAAAGCGGGGGCTCCTACGAGCAGTACTTC,TRBJ2-7,once,TRBV5-6,TRBD2
CASSLGPYNEQYF,TGTGCCAGCAGCTTAGGCCCCTACAATGAGCAGTACTTC,TRBJ2-7,few,TRBV7-6,NA
CAISEGPPSYEQYF,TGTGCCATCAGTGAAGGGCCCCCCTCCTACGAGCAGTACTTC,TRBJ2-7,once,TRBV10-3,NA
CASSLGRRGKNIQYF,TGTGCCAGCAGCTTGGGGCGGAGGGGCAAAAACATTCAGTACTTC,TRBJ2-4,NA,TRBV7-6,NA
CSAIETSGRGEQYF,TGCAGTGCTATCGAGACTAGCGGACGAGGCGAGCAGTACTTC,TRBJ2-7,NA,TRBV20-1,TRBD2
CASSQDGQGPYEQYF,TGTGCCAGCAGCCAAGATGGGCAGGGTCCCTACGAGCAGTACTTC,TRBJ2-7,NA,TRBV3-1,NA